A selection of T cell receptor beta chains follows, all from one sample in a study of regulatory T cells in long-lasting Graves disease. Via MiXCR, TCRdb re-called the multiplex PCR reads, giving one row per CDR3 protein. The sample lists 200,000 to 250,000 distinct CDR3 sequences, 15% to 20% occurring once. These data were likewise used in another study, on T cells in Graves' hyperthyroidism and ophthalmopathy.

This specimen was peripheral blood mononuclear cells (PBMCs), taken at new diagnosis, from a patient treated with antithyroid drugs. These receptors were taken from a woman in her 30s with Graves disease. Both conserved end residues are part of each CDR3. A D gene is named only where the DNA matches it firmly. Rows may omit the clone size; those that give it use once, few, many or a size class.

d_gene	v_gene	abundance	j_gene	CDR3nt	CDR3aa
-	TRBV19	many	TRBJ2-3	TGTGCCAGTAGTACGCCCCCCACAGATACGCAGTATTTT	CASSTPPTDTQYF
TRBD2	TRBV11-2	many	TRBJ2-7	TGTGCCAGCAGCTTTCGAGCGGGGTCCTCCTACGAGCAGTACTTC	CASSFRAGSSYEQYF
TRBD1	TRBV2	many	TRBJ1-1	TGTGCCAGCAGTGGCTGGACAGGGCTTTCGGACACTGAAGCTTTCTTT	CASSGWTGLSDTEAFF
-	TRBV4-1	many	TRBJ1-2	TGCGCCAGCAGCCAAGACAGGGGAAGGTATGGCTACACCTTC	CASSQDRGRYGYTF
-	TRBV24-1	-	TRBJ2-7	TGTGCCACCAGTGAGGGCGGAGACTACGAGCAGTACTTC	CATSEGGDYEQYF
-	TRBV6-2/TRBV6-3	many	TRBJ2-7	TGTGCCAGCAGTTACACCCGGACAACGAGGGACGAGCAGTACTTC	CASSYTRTTRDEQYF
-	TRBV7-9	many	TRBJ2-1	TGTGCCAGCAGCCCCAGAACCGACAATGAGCAGTTCTTC	CASSPRTDNEQFF
TRBD2	TRBV11-2	many	TRBJ2-2	TGTGCCAGCAGCTTGGGGGGACTAGCGGGCACAAACACCGGGGAGCTGTTTTTT	CASSLGGLAGTNTGELFF
TRBD2	TRBV19	many	TRBJ2-2	TGTGCCAGTAGGCGGGAGGGCCGCACCGGGGAGCTGTTTTTT	CASRREGRTGELFF
-	TRBV9	few	TRBJ2-7	TGTGCCAGCACCCCCGGCGGGCTCTCCTACGAGCAGTACTTC	CASTPGGLSYEQYF
TRBD2	TRBV5-6	many	TRBJ2-7	TGTGCCAGCAGCTTTAATGCGGGAGGTTTCAACGAGCAGTACTTC	CASSFNAGGFNEQYF
TRBD1	TRBV9	many	TRBJ1-2	TGTGCCAGTCGGGGGACAGGGGTATCGAGTGACTATGGCTACACCTTC	CASRGTGVSSDYGYTF
-	TRBV18	many	TRBJ1-1	TGTGCCAGCTTACGCCAGGGGCCCCACACTGAAGCTTTCTTT	CASLRQGPHTEAFF
-	TRBV19	many	TRBJ1-5	TGTGCCAGTAGTATACAGACGTCGGGAGGTAAGCCCCAGCATTTT	CASSIQTSGGKPQHF
TRBD1	TRBV4-2	many	TRBJ1-4	TGTGCCAGCAGCCACCGAGGACAGGGGGATGAAAAACTGTTTTTT	CASSHRGQGDEKLFF
-	TRBV27	many	TRBJ1-5	TGTGCCAGCAGTCGACTGGACGGGTACAATCAGCCCCAGCATTTT	CASSRLDGYNQPQHF
-	TRBV19	many	TRBJ2-3	TGTGCCAGCAGGCAGGGTGGGACAGATACGCAGTATTTT	CASRQGGTDTQYF
TRBD1	TRBV7-9	many	TRBJ1-5	TGTGCCAGCAGCCTCGGGACAGGTTGGAATCAGCCCCAGCATTTT	CASSLGTGWNQPQHF
TRBD2	TRBV6-2/TRBV6-3	many	TRBJ2-3	TGTGCCAGCAGTTCGCCGACTAGCGGGAGTCCAGATACGCAGTATTTT	CASSSPTSGSPDTQYF
TRBD2	TRBV5-1	-	TRBJ2-3	TGCGCCAGCAGCGGACTAGTGGGGGATACGCAGTATTTT	CASSGLVGDTQYF
-	TRBV19	-	TRBJ1-1	TGTGCCAGTAGTATAGCAAGGGGCTGGGGCACTGAAGCTTTCTTT	CASSIARGWGTEAFF
-	TRBV6-1	many	TRBJ2-1	TGTGCCAGCAGCTCCCGTCCTACTTCCTACAATGAGCAGTTCTTC	CASSSRPTSYNEQFF
-	TRBV20-1	few	TRBJ1-1	TGCAGTGCTACCCCGAAGAACACTGAAGCTTTCTTT	CSATPKNTEAFF
TRBD1	TRBV10-3	few	TRBJ1-6	TGTGCCATCAGTGGACAGGGGGTGGATTCACCCCTCCACTTT	CAISGQGVDSPLHF
-	TRBV30	few	TRBJ1-5	TGTGCCTGGAGTGGGACAGAGAATCAGCCCCAGCATTTT	CAWSGTENQPQHF
-	TRBV6-2/TRBV6-3	many	TRBJ2-3	TGTGCCAGCAGTAATGACGGGGCTAGCACAGATACGCAGTATTTT	CASSNDGASTDTQYF
-	TRBV12-3/TRBV12-4	many	TRBJ2-7	TGTGCCAGCAGTTTGGAATTCGCCGGGCAGTACTTC	CASSLEFAGQYF
TRBD2	TRBV11-1	-	TRBJ2-7	TGTGCCAGCAGCTTAGGGACTAGCGGGAGTGGCTACGAGCAGTACTTC	CASSLGTSGSGYEQYF
-	TRBV4-1	-	TRBJ2-3	TGCGCCAGCAGGGAAGATCGGACAGCGACAGATACGCAGTATTTT	CASREDRTATDTQYF
-	TRBV20-1	many	TRBJ1-2	TGCAGTGCCAGGCCCCCGTATGGCTACACCTTC	CSARPPYGYTF
-	TRBV19	many	TRBJ1-5	TGTGCCAGTAGTATCCCAGGGGTCGATCAGCCCCAGCATTTT	CASSIPGVDQPQHF
TRBD1	TRBV6-1	many	TRBJ2-2	TGTGCCAGCAGCCGGGACAGATCTAACGGGGAGCTGTTTTTT	CASSRDRSNGELFF
-	TRBV6-1	many	TRBJ2-2	TGTGCCACCGGGAGTAGGGTTCCGACCGGGGAGCTGTTTTTT	CATGSRVPTGELFF
TRBD1	TRBV27	many	TRBJ1-1	TGTGCCAGCAGTTGGGGACAGGGCAACACTGAAGCTTTCTTT	CASSWGQGNTEAFF
-	TRBV6-2/TRBV6-3	many	TRBJ1-1	TGTGCCAGCAAGGACGGAGAAGAAGCTTTCTTT	CASKDGEEAFF